The 15 T cell receptor beta chains below come from one sample, sequenced in a study of OX40 agonist ivuxolimab in advanced cancers. This table comes from immunoSEQ multiplex PCR, and its TCRdb copy is limited to in-frame clones, with some not included. The table shows some 25,000 clones, with 79% occurring only once. The sequences come from CD4+ or CD8+ T cells sorted from blood, collected in a trial of the OX40 agonist ivuxolimab. The receptors here all came from an adult with an advanced solid tumor such as melanoma, head and neck, liver or kidney cancer.

The CDR3, as DNA: TGTGCTAGTGGTCCCGGGACAGGCGCCTACAATGAGCAGTTCTTC. Amino acids: CASGPGTGAYNEQFF. This sequence joins TRBV12-5 and TRBJ2-1, with TRBD1 matching over 8 bases. The CDR3 has 15 amino acids. CDR1 LGHNT and CDR2 FRNRAP come from the germline V gene. V shed 5 bases, J shed 2 bases, and the junction held 5 bases outside the gene matches.

This clone was seen only a few times. At the DNA level, this CDR3 is encoded by other sequences in the same sample as well. The chain combines TRBV7-9 with TRBJ2-3; D is uncertain. This CDR3 has 11 amino acids. Germline CDR1 and CDR2: SEHNR and FQNEAQ (reference sequence). Between the trimmed V and J ends, which lost 5 bases and 2 bases, there was a span of 2 bases. The CDR3 sequence is CASSLTDTQYF. In nucleotides, the CDR3 is TGTGCCAGCAGCCTCACAGATACGCAGTATTTT.

The chain combines TRBV27 with TRBJ1-5, with D unresolved. This CDR3 contains 15 residues. The ends were cut back, 2 bases at V and 0 bases at J, with 8 bases in the middle. Germline CDR1 is MNHEY and CDR2 is SMNVEV (reference sequence). The CDR3 sequence is CASSLTTGSNQPQHF. In DNA, the CDR3 is TGTGCCAGCAGTTTAACCACGGGTAGCAATCAGCCCCAGCATTTT.

This clone was detected once. J is TRBJ1-2 and V is TRBV10-3; D ambiguous. The CDR3 is 12 amino acids. From germline, CDR1 is ENHRY and CDR2 SYGVKD. Between the trimmed V and J ends, which lost 6 bases and 8 bases, there was a span of 13 bases. CDR3 nucleotides: TGTGCCATCAGGGAGGGAACTGGGGGCTACACCTTC. Translated, it gives CAIREGTGGYTF.

This chain links TRBV7-9 with TRBJ2-2, with D unclear. Germline V gene lookup returns CDR1 SEHNR and CDR2 FQNEAQ (reference sequence). V shed 5 bases and J shed 6 bases, with 10 bases lying between them. This CDR3 has 13 residues. CDR3 DNA sequence: TGTGCCAGCAGCCCCCTCGGTCCCGGGGAGCTGTTTTTT. Its translation is CASSPLGPGELFF.

This clone was seen a single time. This chain uses TRBV6-5 with TRBJ1-1; unclear D gene. V was trimmed by 6 bases and J by 6 bases, leaving 17 bases between them. Germline lookup yields CDR1 MNHEY and CDR2 SVGAGI. This CDR3 has 14 amino acids. As DNA, the CDR3 is TGTGCCAGCAGCCCGGGGAACCCTGGGGCTGAAGCTTTCTTT. It translates to CASSPGNPGAEAFF.

The chain carries TRBV6-4 and TRBJ2-7; TRBD2 aligns across 8 bases. The CDR3 spans 15 residues. Germline V gene data show CDR1 as MRHNA and CDR2 as SNTAGT. The J segment lost 0 bases and the V segment lost 5 bases, leaving 6 bases of the junction unmatched. In DNA form, the CDR3 reads TGTGCCAGCAGTTACGCTGGGACTAGCTCCTACGAGCAGTACTTC. Its translation is CASSYAGTSSYEQYF.

The rearrangement joins TRBV7-9 to TRBJ1-1; maybe TRBD1 (5 bases). Trimming shortened V by 1 base and J by 4 bases, and 10 bases separated the two germline ends. CDR1 is SEHNR, CDR2 FQNEAQ, per germline (reference sequence). This CDR3 is 14 amino acids long. The CDR3 here is CASSLVAGSTEAFF. The CDR3, as DNA: TGTGCCAGCAGCTTAGTCGCAGGGAGCACTGAAGCTTTCTTT. Variable domain in full (rest from reference TRBV7-9 and TRBJ1-1): DTGVSQNPRHKITKRGQNVTFRCDPISEHNRLYWYRQTLGQGPEFLTYFQNEAQLEKSRLLSDRFSAERPKGSFSTLEIQRTEQGDSAMYLCASSLVAGSTEAFFGQGTRLTVV.

CDR3 loop: CASSVAGRLFYSNQPQHF. In nucleotides, the CDR3 is TGTGCCAGCAGCGTAGCCGGTAGATTATTTTATAGCAATCAGCCCCAGCATTTT. The V call is TRBV9, the J call TRBJ1-5; no clear D. CDR1 is SGDLS, CDR2 YYNGEE, per germline. V was clipped by 0 bases and J by 0 bases, with 16 bases between them. The CDR3 consists of 18 residues.

The chain joins TRBV6-1 to TRBJ2-7, with D hard to call. The CDR3 loop spans 11 amino acids. V was clipped by 6 bases and J by 3 bases, with 6 bases between them. Germline loops: CDR1 MNHNS, CDR2 SASEGT. The CDR3 protein is CASRLDYEQYF. In DNA form, the CDR3 reads TGTGCCAGCAGGCTCGACTACGAGCAGTACTTC.

The chain joins TRBV29-1 to TRBJ2-7; D might be TRBD1 (6 bases). V lost 2 bases to trimming and J lost 0 bases, with 11 bases between them. Germline lookup yields CDR1 SQVTM and CDR2 ANQGSEA. The CDR3 is 14 residues long. CDR3: CSVEQQDSSYEQYF. The CDR3 DNA is TGCAGCGTTGAACAACAGGACAGCTCCTACGAGCAGTACTTC.

This rearrangement joins TRBV6-5 to TRBJ1-1, with TRBD1 as a possible D gene (6 bases). V was clipped by 2 bases and J by 3 bases, with 13 bases between them. The CDR3 is 15 residues long. The germline gives CDR1 MNHEY, CDR2 SVGAGI. In nucleotides, the CDR3 is TGTGCCAGCAGTTACACCGGGGGCCCGGACACTGAAGCTTTCTTT. This encodes CASSYTGGPDTEAFF.

DNA for the CDR3: TGCAGCGTTGCGGGAGGGTTAAATGAGGGGCGCAGCCCTGGGGCCAACGTCCTGACTTTC. Encoded protein: CSVAGGLNEGRSPGANVLTF. The rearrangement joins TRBV29-1 to TRBJ2-6; 8 positions agree with TRBD2. The germline gives CDR1 SQVTM, CDR2 ANQGSEA. The CDR3 is 20 amino acids. J lost 2 bases, V lost 4 bases, and 19 bases had no gene match.

This rearrangement joins TRBV28 to TRBJ1-2; 7 nucleotides align to TRBD1. The CDR3 is 12 residues long. Unmatched junction bases numbered 5, after V lost 7 bases and J lost 6 bases. Germline-derived CDR1 and CDR2 are MDHEN and SYDVKM. The CDR3 loop is CASIDRENGYTF. The DNA of the CDR3 is TGTGCCAGCATAGACAGGGAGAATGGCTACACCTTC.

The chain recombines TRBV2 with TRBJ1-2, with D hard to call. CDR3 length equals 12 residues. CDR1 is SNHLY and CDR2 is FYNNEI in the germline V gene. V was pared by 3 bases and J by 7 bases, with 9 bases between. In DNA form, the CDR3 reads TGTGCCAGCAGTGACTACAACGGTGGCTACACCTTC. Protein: CASSDYNGGYTF.